This record concerns one T cell receptor (beta chain) sequence. Original analysis: The assay estimated nucleated cells by amplifying reference gene primers. Method: immunoSEQ multiplex PCR; TCRdb's copy keeps in-frame clones and lacks some. The DNA was the basis for D and trimming; V, J and clone size are from that table. The data show approximately 300,000 clones, with around 90% seen just once and approximately 7.5% held by the top ten. This CDR3 is 13 amino acids long. The V end lost 5 bases, the J end lost 4 bases, and 11 bases lay between the germline ends. CDR1 is MGHRA, CDR2 YSYEKL, per germline. This specimen comes from a study of blood T cell repertoires in COVID-19. Across the whole study: T cells, B-cell-depleted T cells, or PBMCs provided the cDNA or gDNA that served as material.

Seattle's cohort entered during active infection and was followed longitudinally. Sequencing used peripheral blood. The chain recombines TRBV4-1 with TRBJ2-5; TRBD2 is a possible D gene (7 bases). The clonotype was recovered from a woman between 25 and 40 years old with COVID-19, enrolled during active disease. CDR3 residues: CASSRGGLETQYF. The CDR3 nucleotides read TGCGCCAGCAGCAGGGGGGGATTAGAGACCCAGTACTTC.